Listed here is a single T cell receptor (beta chain). The sample originates from a study of blood T cell repertoires in COVID-19. Produced via immunoSEQ multiplex PCR; TCRdb's table is partial and in-frame only. This table holds about 410,000 clones, about nine tenths found once. V dropped 1 base and J dropped 2 bases, with 9 bases sitting between them. The CDR3 length is 14 residues. Germline values: CDR1 LNHDA, CDR2 SQIVND (reference sequence). Sequencing used peripheral blood. The gene calls are TRBV19 and TRBJ2-7; D gene unclear. The clonotype comes from a woman under 40 with active or convalescent COVID-19. Written as DNA, the CDR3 is TGTGCCAGTAGTATAGGAGAGCCCCCCTACGAGCAGTACTTC. This sequence encodes CASSIGEPPYEQYF.